This TCR beta chain emerged from a study of blood T cell repertoires in COVID-19. Study at large: The samples span acute and convalescent COVID-19 from the United States, Italy and Spain.

Original processing methods: Nucleated cell counts were estimated from reference gene primer amplification. Here immunoSEQ multiplex PCR was the method, and the copy in TCRdb shows in-frame clones only, minus some. The V and J calls and clone size were taken over from that table, and D and trimming were inferred from the DNA. The sample gives 210,000 or so clones, roughly four fifths of which show up once; about 12% is in the top ten. The CDR3 runs 17 residues. With 1 base removed from V and 3 bases from J, the gap between germline ends came to 17 bases. Germline V CDR1 and CDR2: SGHRS, YFSETQ. The origin of this receptor is a woman between 35 and 50 years old with acute or convalescent COVID-19. The chain links TRBV5-1 to TRBJ2-1; perhaps TRBD2 as D (6 bases). The specimen was peripheral blood. CDR3 bases: TGCGCCAGCAGCTTGAGTACTATCGGGGGACTCTACAATGAGCAGTTCTTC. This encodes CASSLSTIGGLYNEQFF.